Sequencing of this TCR beta chain was carried out in a study of shared clonotypes between healthy human individuals. Study-wide results and caveats: Richness estimates generally favored naive over memory subsets.

Looked up from germline, CDR1 is SGHAT and CDR2 is FQNNGV. The CDR3 consists of 13 residues. The ends were cut back, 3 bases at V and 13 bases at J, with 18 bases in the middle. Repertoires were generated with immunoSEQ multiplex PCR, while TCRdb's copy carries only in-frame clones and drops some. There are about 1 million clones in the sample; under 80% occur only once, and roughly 1.5% lies in the top ten. To note about this clone: Its specificity is not known.

The sequenced sample was memory CD4+ T cells sorted from blood. As to subset: CD45RA-negative fraction. This chain joins TRBV11-2 and TRBJ1-2, with a tentative D call TRBD1 (5 bases). This receptor was identified in a man aged 18-30 years in good health. CDR3 nucleotide sequence: TGTGCCAGCAGCTTGTCGACCGAGACAGAGCTCACCTTC. It codes for CASSLSTETELTF.